Listed below are T cell receptor beta chains from one sample, sequenced in a study of cytomegalovirus exposure and HLA in healthy donors. Assay: immunoSEQ multiplex PCR; the TCRdb copy retains only in-frame clones and omits some. The data contain some 110,000 clones, 55% to 70% of them singletons. Specimen: PBMCs. Source of these receptors: a woman aged 25-40 years in good health and CMV-seronegative. Each CDR3 is given with its conserved first and last residue. D genes are given only for firm matches. Clone sizes are given selectively: once, few, many, or a class where the clone is expanded.

size	V	D	J	CDR3	DNA
once	TRBV27	-	TRBJ2-7	CASSPVSAGRYEQYF	TGTGCCAGCAGTCCGGTATCGGCGGGCCGCTACGAGCAGTACTTC
-	TRBV5-1	TRBD1	TRBJ2-2	CASSLGQGAGELFF	TGCGCCAGCAGCTTAGGACAGGGGGCCGGGGAGCTGTTTTTT
-	TRBV7-2	-	TRBJ1-5	CASSSPGQGINQPQHF	TGTGCCAGCAGCTCTCCGGGGCAGGGGATCAATCAGCCCCAGCATTTT
-	TRBV7-8	TRBD2	TRBJ2-1	CASPQRGSSYNEQFF	TGTGCCAGCCCCCAGCGCGGGAGCTCCTACAATGAGCAGTTCTTC
-	TRBV11-2	-	TRBJ1-5	CASSLEGGPNQPQHF	TGTGCCAGCAGCTTAGAGGGGGGGCCCAATCAGCCCCAGCATTTT
few	TRBV7-9	TRBD1	TRBJ1-1	CASTGQGGGNTEAFF	TGTGCCAGCACGGGACAGGGGGGTGGTAACACTGAAGCTTTCTTT
-	TRBV10-1	TRBD2	TRBJ2-1	CASSESWLAGNNEQFF	TGCGCCAGCAGTGAGTCGTGGCTAGCGGGAAACAATGAGCAGTTCTTC
-	TRBV28	-	TRBJ2-7	CASSLNAGYEQYF	TGTGCCAGCAGTTTAAATGCGGGCTACGAGCAGTACTTC
-	TRBV4-1	TRBD2	TRBJ2-2	CASSRVRPGLAEPGELFF	TGCGCCAGCAGCCGGGTTAGGCCGGGACTAGCGGAACCCGGGGAGCTGTTTTTT
few	TRBV5-1	TRBD1	TRBJ1-2	CASSSSGQESRGYTF	TGCGCCAGCAGCTCCTCAGGACAGGAGTCTAGAGGCTACACCTTC
few	TRBV6-5	-	TRBJ2-7	CASSYFGQYYEQYF	TGTGCCAGCAGTTACTTCGGACAGTACTACGAGCAGTACTTC
-	TRBV29-1	-	TRBJ2-2	CSVLARTGELFF	TGCAGCGTACTAGCTCGAACCGGGGAGCTGTTTTTT
once	TRBV6-1	-	TRBJ2-7	CASIRGGAYEQYF	TGTGCCAGCATTCGAGGGGGGGCCTACGAGCAGTACTTC
-	TRBV5-1	-	TRBJ2-3	CASSLIGGVGTDTQYF	TGCGCCAGCAGCTTGATCGGGGGAGTAGGCACAGATACGCAGTATTTT
-	TRBV9	TRBD2	TRBJ2-1	CASSVTLAAYNEQFF	TGTGCCAGCAGCGTAACCCTAGCGGCATACAATGAGCAGTTCTTC
-	TRBV28	TRBD1	TRBJ1-5	CASSFQGATTQPQHF	TGTGCCAGCAGTTTTCAGGGGGCGACTACTCAGCCCCAGCATTTT
-	TRBV11-2	-	TRBJ2-1	CASSLVGARNEQFF	TGTGCCAGCAGCTTAGTTGGGGCCCGCAATGAGCAGTTCTTC
-	TRBV7-8	-	TRBJ1-1	CASSSYRVPEAFF	TGTGCCAGCAGCTCATACAGGGTTCCTGAAGCTTTCTTT
-	TRBV7-8	TRBD1	TRBJ1-6	CASSLRPSRDRGRSPLHF	TGTGCCAGCAGCTTAAGACCCTCCCGGGACAGGGGCCGCTCACCCCTCCACTTT
few	TRBV11-2	TRBD2	TRBJ2-7	CASRGVAGTYEQYF	TGTGCCAGCAGGGGGGTAGCGGGGACCTACGAGCAGTACTTC
-	TRBV29-1	TRBD2	TRBJ2-7	CSVQGTRGTSFLEQYF	TGCAGCGTCCAGGGGACGAGAGGGACTAGCTTCCTCGAGCAGTACTTC
once	TRBV12-5	-	TRBJ1-1	CASGVRTEAFF	TGTGCTAGTGGTGTCAGGACTGAAGCTTTCTTT
-	TRBV4-1	-	TRBJ2-2	CASSQGGSPGRNTGELFF	TGCGCCAGCAGCCAAGGGGGCTCTCCGGGTAGGAACACCGGGGAGCTGTTTTTT
-	TRBV6-1	TRBD2	TRBJ2-1	CASSEETSGGYNEQFF	TGTGCCAGCAGTGAAGAAACTAGCGGAGGCTACAATGAGCAGTTCTTC
once	TRBV30	-	TRBJ2-7	CAWSVMGGRDSNYEQYF	TGTGCCTGGAGTGTAATGGGGGGTCGGGACTCAAACTACGAGCAGTACTTC
once	TRBV5-1	TRBD1	TRBJ1-1	CASSLADPGGETEAFF	TGCGCCAGCAGCTTGGCCGATCCAGGGGGCGAGACTGAAGCTTTCTTT
-	TRBV30	-	TRBJ1-1	CAWKLPGMYTEAFF	TGTGCCTGGAAACTTCCGGGGATGTACACTGAAGCTTTCTTT
few	TRBV13	-	TRBJ2-3	CASSSQGRDTQYF	TGTGCCAGCAGCTCACAGGGCCGCGATACGCAGTATTTT
-	TRBV5-1	TRBD1	TRBJ1-4	CASSVTGQGAREKLFF	TGCGCCAGCAGCGTCACGGGACAGGGGGCACGTGAAAAACTGTTTTTT
-	TRBV2	TRBD1	TRBJ1-6	CASTPGGYSPLHF	TGTGCCAGCACTCCAGGGGGCTATTCACCCCTCCACTTT
-	TRBV6-1	-	TRBJ1-2	CASSEEAARGYTF	TGTGCCAGCAGTGAAGAGGCGGCCCGGGGCTACACCTTC
-	TRBV5-1	-	TRBJ2-1	CASSLGGTPNYNEQFF	TGCGCCAGCAGCTTGGGAGGGACACCCAACTACAATGAGCAGTTCTTC
-	TRBV6-5	-	TRBJ1-5	CASSGQKGWSQPQHF	TGTGCCAGCAGTGGACAAAAGGGCTGGAGTCAGCCCCAGCATTTT
-	TRBV11-3	-	TRBJ2-4	CASSLGQAFGKNIQYF	TGTGCCAGCAGCTTAGGACAGGCTTTTGGCAAAAACATTCAGTACTTC
-	TRBV20-1	-	TRBJ2-7	CSASSPREQYF	TGCAGTGCTTCTAGCCCCCGTGAGCAGTACTTC
-	TRBV10-2	-	TRBJ1-6	CASREGGLNSPLHF	TGCGCCAGCAGGGAGGGAGGGCTCAATTCACCCCTCCACTTT
-	TRBV28	TRBD1	TRBJ1-4	CASSSGTGWSEKLFF	TGTGCCAGCAGTTCCGGGACAGGGTGGAGTGAAAAACTGTTTTTT
-	TRBV18	TRBD1	TRBJ1-2	CASSPRRDRVSYGYTF	TGTGCCAGCTCCCCCCGCCGGGACAGGGTCTCCTATGGCTACACCTTC
-	TRBV7-2	TRBD2	TRBJ2-5	CASSLGLAGRQETQYF	TGTGCCAGCAGCCTGGGACTAGCGGGTCGGCAAGAGACCCAGTACTTC
-	TRBV30	TRBD2	TRBJ2-3	CAWSVDLAGLIDTQYF	TGTGCCTGGAGTGTAGATCTAGCGGGACTCATAGATACGCAGTATTTT
few	TRBV10-3	TRBD1	TRBJ2-1	CAISSTGTGSDEQFF	TGTGCCATCAGTTCAACCGGGACAGGGAGTGATGAGCAGTTCTTC
few	TRBV9	TRBD1	TRBJ2-7	CASSVSGTGTYEQYF	TGTGCCAGCAGCGTATCCGGGACAGGGACCTACGAGCAGTACTTC
-	TRBV5-1	-	TRBJ2-7	CASSLQARGHHEQYF	TGCGCCAGCAGCCTACAAGCGAGAGGGCACCACGAGCAGTACTTC
-	TRBV6-1	-	TRBJ1-4	CASSVGGGGEKLFF	TGTGCCAGCAGCGTAGGAGGAGGTGGTGAAAAACTGTTTTTT
once	TRBV6-5	-	TRBJ2-1	CASSYSNRGSYNEQFF	TGTGCCAGCAGTTACTCGAATCGGGGGTCCTACAATGAGCAGTTCTTC
-	TRBV28	TRBD1	TRBJ1-1	CASSSFGTGGLTEAFF	TGTGCCAGCAGCTCATTTGGGACAGGGGGATTAACTGAAGCTTTCTTT
-	TRBV11-3	-	TRBJ2-7	CASSPGFSYEQYF	TGTGCCAGCAGCCCGGGATTCTCCTACGAGCAGTACTTC
-	TRBV5-4	TRBD1	TRBJ1-2	CASSLAGTGGPRNYGYTF	TGTGCCAGCAGCTTGGCCGGGACAGGGGGACCCAGGAACTATGGCTACACCTTC
-	TRBV14	-	TRBJ2-2	CAITSRGLTGELFF	TGTGCCATCACCTCGAGAGGCCTCACCGGGGAGCTGTTTTTT
-	TRBV27	TRBD1	TRBJ1-2	CASSLRQGYGYTF	TGTGCCAGCAGTTTACGACAGGGGTATGGCTACACCTTC
-	TRBV18	-	TRBJ2-5	CASSPRYQETQYF	TGTGCCAGCTCACCCCGTTACCAAGAGACCCAGTACTTC
once	TRBV9	TRBD1	TRBJ1-4	CASSVAGGKEKLFF	TGTGCCAGCAGCGTAGCAGGGGGCAAGGAAAAACTGTTTTTT
few	TRBV29-1	TRBD2	TRBJ2-3	CSAGEGREGLGDTQYF	TGCAGCGCAGGAGAGGGGCGGGAGGGCCTAGGTGATACGCAGTATTTT